This T cell receptor beta chain was retrieved from a study of T cell responses to AZD1222 COVID-19 vaccine. Overall study findings and caveats: Clonal diversity was possibly underestimated, and white British individuals and females predominated among donors. Mapped onto spike, vaccine-associated CD4 TCRs spanned it and were dominant at 160-218 and 743-854. Of the AZD1222 recipients, only 6 or 7 were seropositive at baseline.

A note on this clone: What it recognizes is unknown.

Sequencing was performed with immunoSEQ multiplex PCR; in TCRdb, only in-frame clones are kept and a portion is missing. The table includes fewer than 150,000 clones, about 91% detected once. Per the germline V gene, CDR1 is KGHSH and CDR2 is LQKENI. The CDR3 extends over 14 amino acids. V was shortened by 3 bases and J by 7 bases, with 10 bases between the two germline ends. This sample comprised peripheral blood, obtained on day 0 of AZD1222 vaccination. The receptor was isolated from an adult in good health. V is TRBV18 and J is TRBJ1-6; D unclear. This CDR3 is CASSPSDGNSPLHF. The CDR3 DNA sequence: TGTGCCAGCTCACCTTCGGACGGAAATTCACCCCTCCACTTT.